The following is a T cell receptor beta chain sequence with its context. These data come from a study of blood T cell repertoires in COVID-19. The overall study: The origin of the acute and convalescent COVID-19 samples was the United States, Italy and Spain. In each case, the material was cDNA or gDNA derived from T cells, B-cell-depleted T cells, or PBMCs.

J lost 7 bases, V lost 4 bases, and 3 bases had no gene match. Germline loops: CDR1 GTSNPN, CDR2 SVGIG (reference sequence). The CDR3 sequence is 11 residues long. Authors' analysis steps: Amplification of reference gene primers provided the estimated nucleated cell counts. Data came from immunoSEQ multiplex PCR; TCRdb stores just in-frame clones and leaves some out. D and trimming were read from the DNA, whereas the V and J calls and clone size are those reported in that table. The data hold 95,000 to 120,000 clones, with nearly 90% observed a single time. The sample taken for sequencing was peripheral blood. This TCR was sampled from a woman between 65 and 79 years old who had recovered from COVID-19. The genes are TRBV30 and TRBJ1-1, with TRBD1 matching 7 bases. This CDR3 is CAWNRGSEAFF. Here the CDR3 DNA reads TGTGCCTGGAACAGGGGCAGTGAAGCTTTCTTT.